This TCR beta chain was observed in a study of tumor and adjacent non-tumor tissue in lung cancer. Details on this clonotype: Its antigen remains unidentified. A read error may be the cause here, since a much bigger clone is one base away.

Overall study findings and caveats: Compared with tumor, normal lung showed significantly lower TCR diversity.

The template was RNA from unsorted bulk tissue. This non-tumor lung sample came from over 3 cm beyond the tumor edge. Three rounds of nested PCR, following a modified ARM-PCR protocol, produced the TCRbeta library. TCRdb ran MiXCR on the multiplex PCR reads and lists one entry per CDR3 protein. Among roughly 75,000 distinct CDR3 sequences listed, roughly 75% were seen once. From germline, CDR1 is SGHNT and CDR2 YYREEE (reference sequence). There are 12 residues in the CDR3. The sample consisted of distant non-tumor lung tissue. The clonotype originates from a woman in her fifties or sixties with non-small cell lung cancer. The rearrangement joins TRBV5-4 to TRBJ2-5; D unclear. As DNA, the CDR3 is TGTGCCAGCAACTTGGGTGAAGAGACCCAGTACTTC. This encodes CASNLGEETQYF. Together with reference TRBV5-4 and TRBJ2-5, the CDR3 gives the full variable domain: ETGVTQSPTHLIKTRGQQVTLRCSSQSGHNTVSWYQQALGQGPQFIFQYYREEENGRGNFPPRFSGLQFPNYSSELNVNALELDDSALYLCASNLGEETQYFGPGTRLLVL.